What follows describes a single TCR beta chain. Antigen unknown. From germline, CDR1 is LNHDA and CDR2 SQIVND (reference sequence). The CDR3 is 13 residues long. The sample belongs to a study of shared clonotypes between healthy human individuals. Study results and limitations: Limitation of the genetic and exposure-history diversity represented came from the few donors. Naive subsets generally exceeded memory subsets in estimated richness.

Each subset's genomic DNA was split evenly across several immunoSEQ plates. The data were produced by immunoSEQ multiplex PCR, yet TCRdb's version contains in-frame clones alone and is incomplete. The table shows about 770,000 clones, with 55% to 75% occurring only once. Subsets obtained from CD4+ cells comprised CD45RA+ naive and CD45RA-negative memory cells. This clonotype was sampled from a woman younger than 45 in good health. Sequenced material: memory CD4+ T cells sorted from blood. Subset meaning: CD45RA-negative fraction. V and J are TRBV19 and TRBJ2-5; 11 positions agree with TRBD2. The better agreement between TRBJ2-7 and the DNA end casts doubt on the J call. CDR3 DNA sequence: TGTGCCAGTAGACTAGCGGGAGTCAACGAGCAGTACTTC. It is translated as CASRLAGVNEQYF.